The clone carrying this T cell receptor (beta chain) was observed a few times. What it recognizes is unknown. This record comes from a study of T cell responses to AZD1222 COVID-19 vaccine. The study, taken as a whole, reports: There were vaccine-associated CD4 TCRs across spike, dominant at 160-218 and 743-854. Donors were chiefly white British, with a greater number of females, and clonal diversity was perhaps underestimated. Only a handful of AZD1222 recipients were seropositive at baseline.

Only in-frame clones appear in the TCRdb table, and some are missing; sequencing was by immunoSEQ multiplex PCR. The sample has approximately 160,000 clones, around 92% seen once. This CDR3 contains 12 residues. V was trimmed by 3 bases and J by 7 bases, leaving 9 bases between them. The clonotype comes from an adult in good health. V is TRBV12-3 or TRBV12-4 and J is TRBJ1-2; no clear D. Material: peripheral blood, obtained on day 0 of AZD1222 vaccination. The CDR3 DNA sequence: TGTGCCAGCAGTTTCGATGTCTTTGGCTACACCTTC. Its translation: CASSFDVFGYTF.